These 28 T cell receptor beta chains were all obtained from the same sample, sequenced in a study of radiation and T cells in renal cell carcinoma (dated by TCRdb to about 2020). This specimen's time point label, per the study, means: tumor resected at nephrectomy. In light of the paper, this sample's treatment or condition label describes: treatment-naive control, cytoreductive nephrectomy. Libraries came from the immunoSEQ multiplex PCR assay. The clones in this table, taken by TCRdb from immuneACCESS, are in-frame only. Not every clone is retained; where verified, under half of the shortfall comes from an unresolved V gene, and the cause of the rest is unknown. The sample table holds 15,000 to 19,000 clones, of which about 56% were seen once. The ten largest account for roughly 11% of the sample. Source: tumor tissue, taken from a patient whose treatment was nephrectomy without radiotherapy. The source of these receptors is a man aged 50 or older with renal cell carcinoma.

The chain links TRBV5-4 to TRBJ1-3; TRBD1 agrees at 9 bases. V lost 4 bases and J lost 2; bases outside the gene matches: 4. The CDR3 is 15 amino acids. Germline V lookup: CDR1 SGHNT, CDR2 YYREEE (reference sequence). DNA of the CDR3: TGTGCCAGCAGCCGGAGACAGGGGGCTGGAAACACCATATATTTT. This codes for CASSRRQGAGNTIYF. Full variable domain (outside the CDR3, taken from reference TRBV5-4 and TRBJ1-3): ETGVTQSPTHLIKTRGQQVTLRCSSQSGHNTVSWYQQALGQGPQFIFQYYREEENGRGNFPPRFSGLQFPNYSSELNVNALELDDSALYLCASSRRQGAGNTIYFGEGSWLTVV.

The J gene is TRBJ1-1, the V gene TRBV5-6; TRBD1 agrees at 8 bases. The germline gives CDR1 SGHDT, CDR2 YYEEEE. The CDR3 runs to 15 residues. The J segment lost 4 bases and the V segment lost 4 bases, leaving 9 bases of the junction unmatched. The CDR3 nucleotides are TGTGCCAGCAGCGCATTACAGGGGGGCGTCACTGAAGCTTTCTTT. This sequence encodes CASSALQGGVTEAFF.

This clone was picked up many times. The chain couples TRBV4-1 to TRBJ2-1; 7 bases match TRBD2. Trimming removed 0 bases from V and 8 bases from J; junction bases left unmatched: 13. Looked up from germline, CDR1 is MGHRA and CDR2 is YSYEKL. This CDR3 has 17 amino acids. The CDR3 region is CASSQDVVGLVFYEQFF. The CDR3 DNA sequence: TGCGCCAGCAGCCAAGATGTCGTAGGACTAGTGTTCTATGAGCAGTTCTTC.

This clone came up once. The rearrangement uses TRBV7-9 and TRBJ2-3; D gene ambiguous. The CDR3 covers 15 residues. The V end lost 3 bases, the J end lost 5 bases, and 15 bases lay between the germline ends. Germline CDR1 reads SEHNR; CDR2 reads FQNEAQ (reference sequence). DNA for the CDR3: TGTGCCAGCAGCTTGGTCGGTCGAGAAGGAGATACGCAGTATTTT. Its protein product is CASSLVGREGDTQYF.

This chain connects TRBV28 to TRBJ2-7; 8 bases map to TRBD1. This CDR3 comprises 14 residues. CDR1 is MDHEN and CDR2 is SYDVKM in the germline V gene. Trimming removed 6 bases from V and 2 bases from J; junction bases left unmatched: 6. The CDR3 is CASREDRVPYEQYF. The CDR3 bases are TGTGCCAGCAGAGAGGACAGGGTGCCCTACGAGCAGTACTTC.

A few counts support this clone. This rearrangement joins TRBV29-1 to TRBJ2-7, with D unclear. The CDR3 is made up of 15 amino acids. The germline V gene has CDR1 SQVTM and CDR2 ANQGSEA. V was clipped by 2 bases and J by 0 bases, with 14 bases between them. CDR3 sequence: CSVESRSEISYEQYF. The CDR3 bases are TGCAGCGTTGAATCTCGATCAGAGATCTCCTACGAGCAGTACTTC.

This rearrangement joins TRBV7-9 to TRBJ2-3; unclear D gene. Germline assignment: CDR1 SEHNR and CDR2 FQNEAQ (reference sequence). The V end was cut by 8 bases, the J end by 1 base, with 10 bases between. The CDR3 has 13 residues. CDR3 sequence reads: CASETSRTDTQYF. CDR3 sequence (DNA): TGTGCCAGCGAGACTTCCCGCACAGATACGCAGTATTTT.

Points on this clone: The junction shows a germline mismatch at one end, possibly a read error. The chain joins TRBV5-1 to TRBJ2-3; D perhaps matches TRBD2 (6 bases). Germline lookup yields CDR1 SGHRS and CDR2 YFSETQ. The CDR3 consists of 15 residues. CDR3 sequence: CASRLDGTYTDTQYF. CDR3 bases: TGCGCCAGCAGGTTGGACGGGACTTACACAGATACGCAGTATTTT.

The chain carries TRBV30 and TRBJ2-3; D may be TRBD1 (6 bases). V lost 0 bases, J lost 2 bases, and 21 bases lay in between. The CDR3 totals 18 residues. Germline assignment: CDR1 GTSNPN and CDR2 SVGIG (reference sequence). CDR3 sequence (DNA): TGTGCCTGGAGTGTTTTTGAATCAGGGGCCGGTGTCACAGATACGCAGTATTTT. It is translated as CAWSVFESGAGVTDTQYF.

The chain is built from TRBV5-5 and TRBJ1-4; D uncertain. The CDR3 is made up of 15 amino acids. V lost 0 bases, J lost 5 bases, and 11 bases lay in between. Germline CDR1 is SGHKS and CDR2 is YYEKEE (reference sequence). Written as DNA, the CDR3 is TGTGCCAGCAGCTTGGAAGGTCTTAGCAATGAAAAACTGTTTTTT. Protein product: CASSLEGLSNEKLFF.

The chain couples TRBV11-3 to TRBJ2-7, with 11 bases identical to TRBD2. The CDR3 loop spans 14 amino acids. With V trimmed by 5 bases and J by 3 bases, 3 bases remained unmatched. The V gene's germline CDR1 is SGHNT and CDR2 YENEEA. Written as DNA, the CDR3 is TGTGCCAGCAGCCCGACTAGCGGGAACTACGAGCAGTACTTC. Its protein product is CASSPTSGNYEQYF.

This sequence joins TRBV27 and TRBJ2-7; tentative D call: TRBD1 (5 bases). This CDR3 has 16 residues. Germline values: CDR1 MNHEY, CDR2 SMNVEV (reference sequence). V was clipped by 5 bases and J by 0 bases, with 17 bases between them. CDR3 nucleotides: TGTGCCAGCAGTCCCCTTGCAGGGCCCCCCTCCTACGAGCAGTACTTC. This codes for CASSPLAGPPSYEQYF.

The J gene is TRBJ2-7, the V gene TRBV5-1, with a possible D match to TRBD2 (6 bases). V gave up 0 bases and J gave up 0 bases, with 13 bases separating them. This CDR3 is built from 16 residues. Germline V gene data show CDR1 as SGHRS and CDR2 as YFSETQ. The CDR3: CASSLEGSGSSYEQYF. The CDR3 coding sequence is TGCGCCAGCAGCTTGGAGGGTAGCGGAAGCTCCTACGAGCAGTACTTC.

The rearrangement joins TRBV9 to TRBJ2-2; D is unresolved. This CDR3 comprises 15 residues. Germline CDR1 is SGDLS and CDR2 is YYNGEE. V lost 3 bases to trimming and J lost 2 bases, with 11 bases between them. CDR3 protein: CASSDAELNTGELFF. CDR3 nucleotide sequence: TGTGCCAGCAGCGACGCAGAACTCAACACCGGGGAGCTGTTTTTT.

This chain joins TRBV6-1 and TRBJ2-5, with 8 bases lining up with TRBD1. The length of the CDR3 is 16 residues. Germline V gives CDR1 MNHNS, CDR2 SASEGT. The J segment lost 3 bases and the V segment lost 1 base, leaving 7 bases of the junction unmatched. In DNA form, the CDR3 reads TGTGCCAGCAGTGAAGGGGCCAGGGGGCCCGAAGAGACCCAGTACTTC. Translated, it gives CASSEGARGPEETQYF.

The CDR3 region has the DNA TGTGCCAGCAGTTACGGGGGAGAGACCCAGTACTTC. This encodes CASSYGGETQYF. The chain uses TRBV6-6 and TRBJ2-5; either TRBD1 or TRBD2 may supply D (5 bases each). Deletions cut 2 bases from V and 4 bases from J, with 5 bases between. Germline assignment: CDR1 MNHNY and CDR2 SVGAGI (reference sequence). The CDR3 length is 12 residues.

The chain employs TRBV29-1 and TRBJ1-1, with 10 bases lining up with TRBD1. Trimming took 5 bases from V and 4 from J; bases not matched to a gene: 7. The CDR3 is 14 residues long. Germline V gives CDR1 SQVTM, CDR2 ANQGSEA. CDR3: CSVRTGTGATEAFF. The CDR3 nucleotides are TGCAGCGTTCGGACCGGGACAGGGGCCACTGAAGCTTTCTTT.

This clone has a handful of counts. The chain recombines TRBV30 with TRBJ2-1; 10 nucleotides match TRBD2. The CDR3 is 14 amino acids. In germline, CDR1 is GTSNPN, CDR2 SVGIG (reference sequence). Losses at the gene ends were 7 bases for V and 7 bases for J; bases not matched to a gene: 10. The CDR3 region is CALAGGSLANEQFF. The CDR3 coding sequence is TGTGCCTTAGCGGGAGGATCCCTAGCGAATGAGCAGTTCTTC.

CDR3 sequence (DNA): TGTGCCAGCAGTGAGGTCAGGGGGCCCCAAAGTGAGCAGTTCTTC. This codes for CASSEVRGPQSEQFF. The chain combines TRBV2 with TRBJ2-1, with TRBD1 matching 8 bases. After removal of 3 bases from V and 9 bases from J, the junction contained 10 bases not matched to a gene. The CDR3 sequence is 15 residues long. Germline CDR1 is SNHLY and CDR2 is FYNNEI.

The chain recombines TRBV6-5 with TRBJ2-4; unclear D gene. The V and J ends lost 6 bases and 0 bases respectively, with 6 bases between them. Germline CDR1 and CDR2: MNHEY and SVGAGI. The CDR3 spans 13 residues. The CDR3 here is CASRPEAKNIQYF. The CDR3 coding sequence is TGTGCCAGCAGGCCAGAAGCCAAAAACATTCAGTACTTC.

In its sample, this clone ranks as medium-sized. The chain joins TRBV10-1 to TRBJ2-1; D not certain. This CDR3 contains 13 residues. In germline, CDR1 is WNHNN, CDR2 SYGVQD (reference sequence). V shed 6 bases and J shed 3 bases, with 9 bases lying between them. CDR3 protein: CASSDDHYNEQFF. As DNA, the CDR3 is TGCGCCAGCAGCGATGACCACTACAATGAGCAGTTCTTC.

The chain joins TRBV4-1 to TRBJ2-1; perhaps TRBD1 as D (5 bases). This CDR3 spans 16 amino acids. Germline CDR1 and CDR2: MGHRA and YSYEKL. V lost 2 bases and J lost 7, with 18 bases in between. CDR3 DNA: TGCGCCAGCAGCCAAAACACAGGCCCTTTCGCGAATGAGCAGTTCTTC. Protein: CASSQNTGPFANEQFF.

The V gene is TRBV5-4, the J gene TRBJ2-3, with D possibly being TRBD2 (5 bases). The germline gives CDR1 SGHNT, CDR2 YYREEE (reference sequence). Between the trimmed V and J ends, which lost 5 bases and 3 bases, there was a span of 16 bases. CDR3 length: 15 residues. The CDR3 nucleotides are TGTGCCAGCAGTTCGGACTTAGCTGGGACAGATACGCAGTATTTT. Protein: CASSSDLAGTDTQYF. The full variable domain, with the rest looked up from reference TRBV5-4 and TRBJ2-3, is ETGVTQSPTHLIKTRGQQVTLRCSSQSGHNTVSWYQQALGQGPQFIFQYYREEENGRGNFPPRFSGLQFPNYSSELNVNALELDDSALYLCASSSDLAGTDTQYFGPGTRLTVL.

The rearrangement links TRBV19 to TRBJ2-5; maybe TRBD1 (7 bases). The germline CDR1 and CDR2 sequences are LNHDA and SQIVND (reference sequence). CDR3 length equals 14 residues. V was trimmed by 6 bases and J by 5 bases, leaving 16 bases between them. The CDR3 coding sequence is TGTGCCAGTAGCTCCGACAGGGCGGGGGAGACCCAGTACTTC. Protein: CASSSDRAGETQYF.

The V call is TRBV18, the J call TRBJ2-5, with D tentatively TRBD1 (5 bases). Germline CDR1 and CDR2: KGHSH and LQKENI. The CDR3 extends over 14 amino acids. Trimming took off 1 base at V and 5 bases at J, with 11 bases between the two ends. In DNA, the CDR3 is TGTGCCAGCTCACCACAGCAGGGTTGGGAGACCCAGTACTTC. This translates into CASSPQQGWETQYF.

This chain's CDR3 is CASSSHLRGEQFF. The CDR3 DNA sequence: TGTGCCAGCAGTTCTCACCTCCGCGGGGAGCAGTTCTTC. V usage is TRBV27 and J usage is TRBJ2-1, with a weak D call TRBD2 (5 bases). Germline V gene sequence: CDR1 MNHEY, CDR2 SMNVEV (reference sequence). Trimming removed 4 bases from V and 10 bases from J, with 14 bases in between. This CDR3 is built from 13 residues.

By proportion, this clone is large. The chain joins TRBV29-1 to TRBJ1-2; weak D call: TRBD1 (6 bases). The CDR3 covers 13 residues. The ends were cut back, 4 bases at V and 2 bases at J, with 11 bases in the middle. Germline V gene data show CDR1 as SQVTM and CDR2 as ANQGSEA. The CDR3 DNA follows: TGCAGCGTTGTAGGGGGAACAAACTATGGCTACACCTTC. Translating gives CSVVGGTNYGYTF.

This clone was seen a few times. The CDR3 bases are TGTGCCAGCAGCTTAGAACAGGGCCGCTATGGCTACACCTTC. It codes for CASSLEQGRYGYTF. V gene TRBV7-9 combines with J gene TRBJ1-2, with D possibly being TRBD1 (6 bases). There are 14 residues in the CDR3. Trimming left V 1 base short and J 4 bases short, with 10 bases between. CDR1 and CDR2 from the germline V gene are SEHNR and FQNEAQ (reference sequence).